This is a list of T cell receptor beta chains from one sample in a study of blood T cells in healthy people across ages. TCRdb reanalysed the 5' RACE reads using MiXCR and keeps one entry per CDR3 protein. The table includes about 750,000 distinct CDR3 sequences, roughly 53% detected once. Material: blood. The receptors derive from a man aged 80 or over in good health. Each CDR3 is given with its conserved first and last residue. A D gene is named only where the DNA matches it firmly. Rows may omit the clone size; those that give it use once, few, many or a size class.

d_gene: TRBD1; v_gene: TRBV20-1; j_gene: TRBJ1-1; abundance: NA; CDR3nt: TGCAGTGACACGACAGGGGTGAACACTGAAGCTTTCTTT; CDR3aa: CSDTTGVNTEAFF
d_gene: NA; v_gene: TRBV2; j_gene: TRBJ2-7; abundance: few; CDR3nt: TGTGCCAGCAGTCCCCTTTTTGAGCAGTACTTC; CDR3aa: CASSPLFEQYF
d_gene: NA; v_gene: TRBV27; j_gene: TRBJ1-2; abundance: NA; CDR3nt: TGTGCCAGCAGTTTAGTCCAAGGCCCTCCGGACTATGGCTACACCTTC; CDR3aa: CASSLVQGPPDYGYTF
d_gene: NA; v_gene: TRBV14; j_gene: TRBJ2-5; abundance: NA; CDR3nt: TGTGCCAGCAGCCAAGGACCGACGCTGAAAGGAGAGACCCAGTACTTC; CDR3aa: CASSQGPTLKGETQYF
d_gene: NA; v_gene: TRBV27; j_gene: TRBJ2-7; abundance: NA; CDR3nt: TGTGCCAGCAGTCCGGGTGCCTCAGGGCGGTCCTACGAGCAGTACTTC; CDR3aa: CASSPGASGRSYEQYF
d_gene: TRBD2; v_gene: TRBV4-1; j_gene: TRBJ2-5; abundance: NA; CDR3nt: TGCGCCAGCAGCCAATATTTGGCTAGCGGGACCCTTGGGCAGTACTTC; CDR3aa: CASSQYLASGTLGQYF
d_gene: TRBD2; v_gene: TRBV29-1; j_gene: TRBJ2-7; abundance: few; CDR3nt: TGCAGCGTTGTTGGACTAGCAGGGTCCTACGAGCAGTACTTC; CDR3aa: CSVVGLAGSYEQYF
d_gene: NA; v_gene: TRBV20-1; j_gene: TRBJ2-7; abundance: NA; CDR3nt: TGCAGTGCTAGACCGTCCGACGAGCAGTACTTC; CDR3aa: CSARPSDEQYF
d_gene: NA; v_gene: TRBV5-1; j_gene: TRBJ2-5; abundance: NA; CDR3nt: TGCGCCAGCAGCTTGGACCGTTCGACCCAGTACTTC; CDR3aa: CASSLDRSTQYF
d_gene: NA; v_gene: TRBV7-9; j_gene: TRBJ2-6; abundance: NA; CDR3nt: TGTGCCAGCAGCTACGCCCGAACCGGCGCCAACGTCCTGACTTTC; CDR3aa: CASSYARTGANVLTF
d_gene: NA; v_gene: TRBV29-1; j_gene: TRBJ2-1; abundance: many; CDR3nt: TGCAGCGTTGATATCCGGGATGAGCAGTTCTTC; CDR3aa: CSVDIRDEQFF
d_gene: NA; v_gene: TRBV10-3; j_gene: TRBJ2-3; abundance: once; CDR3nt: TGTGCCATTCATTCAGGGGGGGATACGCAGTATTTT; CDR3aa: CAIHSGGDTQYF
d_gene: TRBD2; v_gene: TRBV29-1; j_gene: TRBJ2-3; abundance: few; CDR3nt: TGCAGCGTTGACGGGGGGAGGGCCGGTTACACAGATACGCAGTATTTT; CDR3aa: CSVDGGRAGYTDTQYF
d_gene: TRBD2; v_gene: TRBV5-1; j_gene: TRBJ2-3; abundance: NA; CDR3nt: TGCGCCAGCAGCGCTACTAGCGGGAGGCCCGTGGGATACGCGTATTTT; CDR3aa: CASSATSGRPVGYAYF
d_gene: TRBD1; v_gene: TRBV28; j_gene: TRBJ1-5; abundance: once; CDR3nt: TGTGCCAGCAGTTTATGGGGCAGGGGGGGCAATCAGCCCCAGCATTTT; CDR3aa: CASSLWGRGGNQPQHF
d_gene: NA; v_gene: TRBV29-1; j_gene: TRBJ1-1; abundance: NA; CDR3nt: TGCAGCGTTGTCGGGGGTAAAGCTTTCTTT; CDR3aa: CSVVGGKAFF
d_gene: TRBD2; v_gene: TRBV4-2; j_gene: TRBJ2-7; abundance: NA; CDR3nt: TGTGCCAGCAGCCATGGACTAGCGGGAGGGCAGTACTTC; CDR3aa: CASSHGLAGGQYF
d_gene: NA; v_gene: TRBV12-3/TRBV12-4; j_gene: TRBJ1-2; abundance: NA; CDR3nt: TGTGCCAGCAGGAACGGACGGCCCCTTTATGGCTACACCTTC; CDR3aa: CASRNGRPLYGYTF
d_gene: NA; v_gene: TRBV4-2; j_gene: TRBJ2-5; abundance: few; CDR3nt: TGTGCCAGCAGCCGCCGAGCTGGAGGGGCGCCGGGTGAGCAGTACTTC; CDR3aa: CASSRRAGGAPGEQYF
d_gene: NA; v_gene: TRBV5-1; j_gene: TRBJ2-5; abundance: NA; CDR3nt: TGCGCCAGCAGCTTGGAGACGGGGGGCGAGACCCAGTACTTC; CDR3aa: CASSLETGGETQYF
d_gene: TRBD1; v_gene: TRBV6-6; j_gene: TRBJ1-1; abundance: few; CDR3nt: TGTGCCAGCAGATACGGGACAGGGGCTGGGAGCACTGAAGCTTTCTTT; CDR3aa: CASRYGTGAGSTEAFF
d_gene: NA; v_gene: TRBV20-1; j_gene: TRBJ2-7; abundance: NA; CDR3nt: TGCAGTGCAACCCCCAGGGAAAGCTCCTACGAGCAGTACTTC; CDR3aa: CSATPRESSYEQYF
d_gene: TRBD1; v_gene: TRBV12-3/TRBV12-4; j_gene: TRBJ2-6; abundance: few; CDR3nt: TGTGCCAGCAGCCTACGCGGGACAGGTGGCTCTGGGGCCAACGTCCTGACTTTC; CDR3aa: CASSLRGTGGSGANVLTF
d_gene: TRBD2; v_gene: TRBV27; j_gene: TRBJ2-5; abundance: NA; CDR3nt: TGTGCCAGCAGTTTTGGGACTAGCGGGATTCAAATGAAGGAGACCCAGTACTTC; CDR3aa: CASSFGTSGIQMKETQYF
d_gene: TRBD1; v_gene: TRBV5-1; j_gene: TRBJ2-7; abundance: NA; CDR3nt: TGCGCCAGCAGCCTCTCGACAGGGAAATTCGAGCAGTACTTC; CDR3aa: CASSLSTGKFEQYF
d_gene: NA; v_gene: TRBV9; j_gene: TRBJ2-1; abundance: NA; CDR3nt: TGTGCCAGCAGCGTCGGGGTCAATGAGCAGTTCTTC; CDR3aa: CASSVGVNEQFF
d_gene: NA; v_gene: TRBV28; j_gene: TRBJ1-2; abundance: NA; CDR3nt: TGTGCCTGCGCCCGGGGAGACTATGGCTACACCTTC; CDR3aa: CACARGDYGYTF
d_gene: NA; v_gene: TRBV4-1; j_gene: TRBJ1-4; abundance: NA; CDR3nt: TGCGCCAGCAGCCAAGCGGCCTATGAAAAACTGTTTTTT; CDR3aa: CASSQAAYEKLFF
d_gene: NA; v_gene: TRBV5-1; j_gene: TRBJ2-3; abundance: NA; CDR3nt: TGCGCCAGCAGCCCATTGACAGACCGCACAGATACGCAGTATTTT; CDR3aa: CASSPLTDRTDTQYF
d_gene: TRBD2; v_gene: TRBV27; j_gene: TRBJ2-5; abundance: NA; CDR3nt: TGTGCCAGCAGTATGGGACTAAACCAAGAGACCCAGTACTTC; CDR3aa: CASSMGLNQETQYF
d_gene: NA; v_gene: TRBV28; j_gene: TRBJ1-2; abundance: NA; CDR3nt: TGTGCCAGCGCCCCCCCCGACAGACCCTATGGCTACACCTTC; CDR3aa: CASAPPDRPYGYTF
d_gene: NA; v_gene: TRBV2; j_gene: TRBJ1-5; abundance: NA; CDR3nt: TGTGCCAGCAGTGAGGAGGGGACGGGCCAGCCCCAGCATTTT; CDR3aa: CASSEEGTGQPQHF
d_gene: TRBD1; v_gene: TRBV10-3; j_gene: TRBJ2-6; abundance: NA; CDR3nt: TGTGCCATCAGGGCCGGGACAGGGGGCTCTGGGGCCAACGTCCTGACTTTC; CDR3aa: CAIRAGTGGSGANVLTF
d_gene: NA; v_gene: TRBV21-1; j_gene: TRBJ2-5; abundance: NA; CDR3nt: TGTGCCAGCAGCTCAAGAGGGACAGGGAAGGGGGAGACCCAGTACTTC; CDR3aa: CASSSRGTGKGETQYF
d_gene: NA; v_gene: TRBV11-2; j_gene: TRBJ2-7; abundance: few; CDR3nt: TGTGCCAGCAGCCCTGTGCGGACCCCAACCTACGAGCAGTACTTC; CDR3aa: CASSPVRTPTYEQYF
d_gene: NA; v_gene: TRBV9; j_gene: TRBJ2-2; abundance: NA; CDR3nt: TGTGCCAGCAGCGGGCAGGGGAACACCGGGGAGCTGTTTTTT; CDR3aa: CASSGQGNTGELFF
d_gene: NA; v_gene: TRBV3-1; j_gene: TRBJ2-7; abundance: many; CDR3nt: TGTGCCAGCAGCCAATGGAGCGCCTACGAGCAGTACTTC; CDR3aa: CASSQWSAYEQYF
d_gene: NA; v_gene: TRBV29-1; j_gene: TRBJ1-2; abundance: NA; CDR3nt: TGCAGCGTTGAAGATTGGCCGGGAAACTATGGCTACACCTTC; CDR3aa: CSVEDWPGNYGYTF
d_gene: NA; v_gene: TRBV10-3; j_gene: TRBJ2-7; abundance: NA; CDR3nt: TGTGCCATCAGAGCGGGTCCCTACGAGCAGTACTTC; CDR3aa: CAIRAGPYEQYF
d_gene: NA; v_gene: TRBV5-1; j_gene: TRBJ2-1; abundance: NA; CDR3nt: TGCGCCAGCACCTTCGCTGGTGGTGAGCAGTTCTTC; CDR3aa: CASTFAGGEQFF
d_gene: TRBD1; v_gene: TRBV6-2/TRBV6-3; j_gene: TRBJ1-5; abundance: NA; CDR3nt: TGTGCCAGCAGTTACTCGACGGACAGGGATGGTGACGGCAATCAGCCCCAGCATTTT; CDR3aa: CASSYSTDRDGDGNQPQHF
d_gene: NA; v_gene: TRBV6-1; j_gene: TRBJ2-7; abundance: NA; CDR3nt: TGTGCCAGCAGTGAAAATTGGGCTTCCTACGAGCAGTACTTC; CDR3aa: CASSENWASYEQYF
d_gene: TRBD2; v_gene: TRBV10-3; j_gene: TRBJ2-3; abundance: NA; CDR3nt: TGTGCCATCGCGGGGGGCCGCACAGATACGCAGTATTTT; CDR3aa: CAIAGGRTDTQYF
d_gene: TRBD1; v_gene: TRBV12-3/TRBV12-4; j_gene: TRBJ2-7; abundance: NA; CDR3nt: TGTGCCAGCAGTTTACACCCACAGGGGGCGAACTACGAGCAGTACTTC; CDR3aa: CASSLHPQGANYEQYF
d_gene: NA; v_gene: TRBV20-1; j_gene: TRBJ2-6; abundance: NA; CDR3nt: TGCAGTGCAAAGGACCGTCAGCAGGGTACAGGGGCCAACGTCCTGACTTTC; CDR3aa: CSAKDRQQGTGANVLTF
d_gene: NA; v_gene: TRBV14; j_gene: TRBJ2-7; abundance: NA; CDR3nt: TGTGCCAGCAGCCAATGGGCAGGTACCTACGAGCAGTACTTC; CDR3aa: CASSQWAGTYEQYF
d_gene: NA; v_gene: TRBV29-1; j_gene: TRBJ2-5; abundance: few; CDR3nt: TGCAGCGTTGAAGGCCAGGGTGGCGAGACCCAGTACTTC; CDR3aa: CSVEGQGGETQYF
d_gene: NA; v_gene: TRBV25-1; j_gene: TRBJ2-7; abundance: NA; CDR3nt: TGTGCCAGCAGTGAAATGGGGGGCTCCTACAATGAGCAGTACTTC; CDR3aa: CASSEMGGSYNEQYF
d_gene: NA; v_gene: TRBV7-2; j_gene: TRBJ1-3; abundance: NA; CDR3nt: TGTGCCAGCAGCTTAATTGTAGGGACATTTGGAAACACCATATATTTT; CDR3aa: CASSLIVGTFGNTIYF
d_gene: NA; v_gene: TRBV7-2; j_gene: TRBJ2-3; abundance: few; CDR3nt: TGTGCCAGCAGCTTAAGTCCGGCTAGCGCCACAGATACGCAGTATTTT; CDR3aa: CASSLSPASATDTQYF
d_gene: TRBD1; v_gene: TRBV24-1; j_gene: TRBJ1-1; abundance: NA; CDR3nt: TGTGCCACCAGCCCGACAGGGTTGGACACTGAAGCTTTCTTT; CDR3aa: CATSPTGLDTEAFF
d_gene: TRBD1; v_gene: TRBV3-1; j_gene: TRBJ1-1; abundance: NA; CDR3nt: TGTGCCAGCGGACAGGGGGAAAACACTGAAGCTTTCTTT; CDR3aa: CASGQGENTEAFF
d_gene: TRBD2; v_gene: TRBV6-2/TRBV6-3; j_gene: TRBJ2-3; abundance: few; CDR3nt: TGTGCCAGCATCTCTTCCACCGGGACTAGCGCAACTACAGATACGCAGTATTTT; CDR3aa: CASISSTGTSATTDTQYF
d_gene: NA; v_gene: TRBV29-1; j_gene: TRBJ2-7; abundance: NA; CDR3nt: TGCATGGGGGCCACCCCTCCCTTCGAGCAGTACTTC; CDR3aa: CMGATPPFEQYF
d_gene: TRBD2; v_gene: TRBV9; j_gene: TRBJ2-1; abundance: NA; CDR3nt: TGTGCCAGCAGCGTAGGAGCTGGGGGGAGCGGGGCCTACAATGAGCAGTTCTTC; CDR3aa: CASSVGAGGSGAYNEQFF
d_gene: NA; v_gene: TRBV30; j_gene: TRBJ1-2; abundance: NA; CDR3nt: TGTGCCGGAGATCTTCGATATGGCTACACCTTC; CDR3aa: CAGDLRYGYTF